Listed below are T cell receptor beta chains from one sample, sequenced in a study of blood T cell repertoires in COVID-19. Method: immunoSEQ multiplex PCR; TCRdb's copy keeps in-frame clones and lacks some. The sample holds just over 150,000 clones; approximately 84% are singletons and the top ten take about 20%. Sample: peripheral blood. Receptors were obtained from a woman at least 80 years old with acute or convalescent COVID-19. CDR3s include the opening cysteine and the closing phenylalanine or tryptophan. A D gene is named only where the DNA matches it firmly. Rows give clone size only sometimes, using once, few, many, or a class for an expanded clone.

v_call: TRBV7-2; clone_size: -; j_call: TRBJ1-4; d_call: TRBD1; cdr3_nt: TGTGCCAGCAGCGTAAACAGGGGGGAAAAACTGTTTTTT; cdr3_aa: CASSVNRGEKLFF
v_call: TRBV9; clone_size: -; j_call: TRBJ2-7; d_call: TRBD1; cdr3_nt: TGTGCCAGCAGCGTCGGACAGGGGAGGACCTACGAGCAGTACTTC; cdr3_aa: CASSVGQGRTYEQYF
v_call: TRBV29-1; clone_size: -; j_call: TRBJ2-7; d_call: TRBD1; cdr3_nt: TGCAGCGTTTTAGCTATGGGACAGGAAATTCCACGCGAGCAGTACTTC; cdr3_aa: CSVLAMGQEIPREQYF
v_call: TRBV9; clone_size: -; j_call: TRBJ2-7; d_call: TRBD1; cdr3_nt: TGTGCCAGCAGCGTATCCGGCAGGGGGAACGACGAGCAGTACTTC; cdr3_aa: CASSVSGRGNDEQYF
v_call: TRBV2; clone_size: few; j_call: TRBJ2-7; d_call: TRBD1; cdr3_nt: TGTGCCAGCAGAGTCTCTTCCGGGACAGTGCACTACGAGCAGTACTTC; cdr3_aa: CASRVSSGTVHYEQYF
v_call: TRBV6-2/TRBV6-3; clone_size: -; j_call: TRBJ1-4; d_call: -; cdr3_nt: TGTGCCAGCAGCCTCGGGACTGTCCAGGGCGAAAAACTGTTTTTT; cdr3_aa: CASSLGTVQGEKLFF
v_call: TRBV19; clone_size: -; j_call: TRBJ2-6; d_call: -; cdr3_nt: TGTGCCAGTAGTATATCGCTCAACAGAGAAGCTGGGGCCAACGTCCTGACTTTC; cdr3_aa: CASSISLNREAGANVLTF
v_call: TRBV5-1; clone_size: -; j_call: TRBJ1-2; d_call: -; cdr3_nt: TGCGCCAGCAGCTTAAGAGGGGACTTAGCTAACTATGGCTACACCTTC; cdr3_aa: CASSLRGDLANYGYTF
v_call: TRBV19; clone_size: -; j_call: TRBJ2-3; d_call: TRBD1; cdr3_nt: TGTGCCAGTAGTATCGACAGGGTTGGCACAGATACGCAGTATTTT; cdr3_aa: CASSIDRVGTDTQYF
v_call: TRBV5-4; clone_size: -; j_call: TRBJ1-1; d_call: TRBD1; cdr3_nt: TGTGCCAGCAGCCTTGGACAGGATAACACTGAAGCTTTCTTT; cdr3_aa: CASSLGQDNTEAFF
v_call: TRBV6-2/TRBV6-3; clone_size: once; j_call: TRBJ1-2; d_call: -; cdr3_nt: TGTGCCAGCAGTCATCGCGTAAGGGGAACTAACTATGGCTACACCTTC; cdr3_aa: CASSHRVRGTNYGYTF
v_call: TRBV19; clone_size: -; j_call: TRBJ1-1; d_call: TRBD1; cdr3_nt: TGTGCCAGTAGTATCGACAGGGAGAAGACTGAAGCTTTCTTT; cdr3_aa: CASSIDREKTEAFF
v_call: TRBV19; clone_size: once; j_call: TRBJ1-4; d_call: -; cdr3_nt: TGTGCCAGCTACTCCTTCCACAGGGCCGGAGGTGAAAAACTGTTTTTT; cdr3_aa: CASYSFHRAGGEKLFF
v_call: TRBV30; clone_size: -; j_call: TRBJ1-5; d_call: -; cdr3_nt: TGTGCCTGGAGTGCAGAATTTATGAATCAGCCCCAGCATTTT; cdr3_aa: CAWSAEFMNQPQHF
v_call: TRBV4-2; clone_size: -; j_call: TRBJ2-7; d_call: TRBD2; cdr3_nt: TGTGCCAGCAGCCAAGGACTAGCGGGAGGCTCCTACGAGCAGTACTTC; cdr3_aa: CASSQGLAGGSYEQYF
v_call: TRBV15; clone_size: few; j_call: TRBJ1-5; d_call: -; cdr3_nt: TGTGCCACCAGCAGCTCGAGGAATCAGCCCCAGCATTTT; cdr3_aa: CATSSSRNQPQHF
v_call: TRBV7-7; clone_size: -; j_call: TRBJ2-1; d_call: TRBD2; cdr3_nt: TGTGCCAGCAGCCCGGGGGGGGAAGGCTCCTACAATGAGCAGTTCTTC; cdr3_aa: CASSPGGEGSYNEQFF
v_call: TRBV7-9; clone_size: -; j_call: TRBJ1-1; d_call: TRBD1; cdr3_nt: TGTGCCAGCAGCTTAGTTAGGGACAGGGGAGAAGCTTTCTTT; cdr3_aa: CASSLVRDRGEAFF
v_call: TRBV2; clone_size: -; j_call: TRBJ2-1; d_call: -; cdr3_nt: TGTGCCAGCAGTGCCCCCGGGAATGTCGGCTACAATGAGCAGTTCTTC; cdr3_aa: CASSAPGNVGYNEQFF
v_call: TRBV6-5; clone_size: -; j_call: TRBJ1-4; d_call: -; cdr3_nt: TGTGCCATCGGGGGGGGGCAGGGATATGAAAAACTGTTTTTT; cdr3_aa: CAIGGGQGYEKLFF
v_call: TRBV19; clone_size: -; j_call: TRBJ2-7; d_call: TRBD1; cdr3_nt: TGTGCCTGTTCAACAGGGGATCGGTACGAGCAGTACTTC; cdr3_aa: CACSTGDRYEQYF
v_call: TRBV5-1; clone_size: few; j_call: TRBJ2-1; d_call: TRBD2; cdr3_nt: TGCGCCAGCCGCAGAATAGCGGGACCACGGGGGGGGAATGAGCAGTTCTTC; cdr3_aa: CASRRIAGPRGGNEQFF
v_call: TRBV5-1; clone_size: once; j_call: TRBJ1-1; d_call: -; cdr3_nt: TGCGCCAGCAGGTCGCAGGGTACCACTGAAGCTTTCTTT; cdr3_aa: CASRSQGTTEAFF
v_call: TRBV4-1; clone_size: -; j_call: TRBJ2-1; d_call: -; cdr3_nt: TGCGCCAGCAGCCAAGAGGGGGGTGGGCGGTCTAGGGGTGAGCAGTTCTTC; cdr3_aa: CASSQEGGGRSRGEQFF
v_call: TRBV5-1; clone_size: -; j_call: TRBJ2-1; d_call: -; cdr3_nt: TGCGCCAGCAGCAATAGCGGAAACTCCTACAATGAGCAGTTCTTC; cdr3_aa: CASSNSGNSYNEQFF
v_call: TRBV3-1/TRBV3-2; clone_size: -; j_call: TRBJ1-3; d_call: -; cdr3_nt: TGTGCCAGCAGCCAAGGACAGGCCTCTGGAAACACCATATATTTT; cdr3_aa: CASSQGQASGNTIYF
v_call: TRBV5-6; clone_size: -; j_call: TRBJ1-1; d_call: TRBD1; cdr3_nt: TGTGCCAGCAGCTTGGATCAGGGGGCTGAAGCTTTCTTT; cdr3_aa: CASSLDQGAEAFF
v_call: TRBV11-2; clone_size: once; j_call: TRBJ1-3; d_call: TRBD1; cdr3_nt: TGTGCCAGCAGCCCCGGGACAGACTGGGTCACCATATATTTT; cdr3_aa: CASSPGTDWVTIYF
v_call: TRBV2; clone_size: -; j_call: TRBJ1-2; d_call: -; cdr3_nt: TGTGCCAGCAGCCAGGATCTCTATGGCTACACCTTC; cdr3_aa: CASSQDLYGYTF
v_call: TRBV4-1; clone_size: many; j_call: TRBJ1-1; d_call: -; cdr3_nt: TGCGCCAGCAGCCAAGATAGGGGAGGTGAAAACGAGGAAGCTTTCTTT; cdr3_aa: CASSQDRGGENEEAFF
v_call: TRBV11-1; clone_size: -; j_call: TRBJ1-1; d_call: -; cdr3_nt: TGTGCCAGCAGCAGGTCAGGGGTCGCTGAAGCTTTCTTT; cdr3_aa: CASSRSGVAEAFF
v_call: TRBV6-4; clone_size: -; j_call: TRBJ2-7; d_call: TRBD1; cdr3_nt: TGTGCCAGCAGGTCTGGACAGGGAACGTCCTACGAGCAGTACTTC; cdr3_aa: CASRSGQGTSYEQYF
v_call: TRBV5-6; clone_size: few; j_call: TRBJ2-2; d_call: TRBD1; cdr3_nt: TGTGCCAGCAGCTTCGGGTTGACAGGGTTCGGGGAGCTGTTTTTT; cdr3_aa: CASSFGLTGFGELFF
v_call: TRBV10-3; clone_size: -; j_call: TRBJ1-2; d_call: -; cdr3_nt: TGTGCCATCAGTGAGTCGGGGGACTTGAGTGCTGGCTACACCTTC; cdr3_aa: CAISESGDLSAGYTF
v_call: TRBV18; clone_size: -; j_call: TRBJ1-5; d_call: -; cdr3_nt: TGTGCCAGCTCACCGGGAGTTAATAGCAATCAGCCCCAGCATTTT; cdr3_aa: CASSPGVNSNQPQHF
v_call: TRBV5-1; clone_size: -; j_call: TRBJ2-2; d_call: TRBD2; cdr3_nt: TGCGCCAGCAGCTTGGAGCGGGGGGGCACCGGGGAGCTGTTTTTT; cdr3_aa: CASSLERGGTGELFF
v_call: TRBV11-3; clone_size: -; j_call: TRBJ2-7; d_call: TRBD1; cdr3_nt: TGTGCCAGCAGCTTTGACAGGGCAAGCGAGCAGTACTTC; cdr3_aa: CASSFDRASEQYF
v_call: TRBV19; clone_size: once; j_call: TRBJ1-2; d_call: TRBD1; cdr3_nt: TGTGCCAGTAGTATTCTAGGGGGCGGCTATGGCTACACCTTC; cdr3_aa: CASSILGGGYGYTF
v_call: TRBV27; clone_size: -; j_call: TRBJ1-1; d_call: -; cdr3_nt: TGTGCCAGCAGCCCGGGACATAACACTGAAGCTTTCTTT; cdr3_aa: CASSPGHNTEAFF
v_call: TRBV27; clone_size: -; j_call: TRBJ2-1; d_call: -; cdr3_nt: TGTGCCAGCAGTTTAGGGGCTTTGGGGGGATACAATGAGCAGTTCTTC; cdr3_aa: CASSLGALGGYNEQFF
v_call: TRBV4-2; clone_size: -; j_call: TRBJ2-3; d_call: -; cdr3_nt: TGTGCCAGCAGCCAAACCCCTGTAGGCGGGTATGGAGATACGCAGTATTTT; cdr3_aa: CASSQTPVGGYGDTQYF
v_call: TRBV10-2; clone_size: few; j_call: TRBJ1-5; d_call: -; cdr3_nt: TGCGCCAGCAGTGAGTCGGGCGGGGGCAATCAGCCCCAGCATTTT; cdr3_aa: CASSESGGGNQPQHF
v_call: TRBV6-6; clone_size: -; j_call: TRBJ1-2; d_call: TRBD1; cdr3_nt: TGTGCCAGCAGTAACCCATTAACAGGGGGCGCCGGCTACACCTTC; cdr3_aa: CASSNPLTGGAGYTF
v_call: TRBV6-5; clone_size: -; j_call: TRBJ1-5; d_call: -; cdr3_nt: TGTGCCAGCAGTCGAGAGTTAAATAGCAATCAGCCCCAGCATTTT; cdr3_aa: CASSRELNSNQPQHF
v_call: TRBV5-1; clone_size: -; j_call: TRBJ1-1; d_call: -; cdr3_nt: TGCGCCAGCAGCAGAAACAGGGCCGAGAACACTGAAGCTTTCTTT; cdr3_aa: CASSRNRAENTEAFF
v_call: TRBV19; clone_size: -; j_call: TRBJ1-4; d_call: TRBD1; cdr3_nt: TGTGCCAGTAGTACTGGGACAGGGGGTGGTTGGCGGGAAAAACTGTTTTTT; cdr3_aa: CASSTGTGGGWREKLFF
v_call: TRBV4-3; clone_size: -; j_call: TRBJ2-7; d_call: TRBD2; cdr3_nt: TGCGCCAGCAGCCAGGGACTAGCGGTAGGCTACGAGCAGTACTTC; cdr3_aa: CASSQGLAVGYEQYF
v_call: TRBV9; clone_size: -; j_call: TRBJ1-6; d_call: -; cdr3_nt: TGTGCCAGCAGCGTAGCTCCACCGGGGCCCCTCCACTTT; cdr3_aa: CASSVAPPGPLHF
v_call: TRBV5-4; clone_size: once; j_call: TRBJ2-7; d_call: TRBD1; cdr3_nt: TGTGCCAGCAGCTCATCAGCCGGGACAGGGGGCTTCGAGCAGTACTTC; cdr3_aa: CASSSSAGTGGFEQYF
v_call: TRBV29-1; clone_size: -; j_call: TRBJ1-2; d_call: -; cdr3_nt: TGCAGCGTCCTGGCAGGGGATACTAACTATGGCTACACCTTC; cdr3_aa: CSVLAGDTNYGYTF
v_call: TRBV19; clone_size: -; j_call: TRBJ1-6; d_call: TRBD1; cdr3_nt: TGTGCCAGTAGTCCTTTGGACAGGGTCGATTCACCCCTCCACTTT; cdr3_aa: CASSPLDRVDSPLHF
v_call: TRBV10-3; clone_size: -; j_call: TRBJ1-2; d_call: -; cdr3_nt: TGTGCCATCACGGCCGGTAAAGCAGGAGGCTACACCTTC; cdr3_aa: CAITAGKAGGYTF
v_call: TRBV5-1; clone_size: -; j_call: TRBJ1-4; d_call: TRBD1; cdr3_nt: TGCGCCAGCAGCTTGGGACAGGGTAATGAAAAACTGTTTTTT; cdr3_aa: CASSLGQGNEKLFF
v_call: TRBV6-5; clone_size: few; j_call: TRBJ1-2; d_call: -; cdr3_nt: TGTGCCAGTACTTCTACCAACTATGGCTACACCTTC; cdr3_aa: CASTSTNYGYTF